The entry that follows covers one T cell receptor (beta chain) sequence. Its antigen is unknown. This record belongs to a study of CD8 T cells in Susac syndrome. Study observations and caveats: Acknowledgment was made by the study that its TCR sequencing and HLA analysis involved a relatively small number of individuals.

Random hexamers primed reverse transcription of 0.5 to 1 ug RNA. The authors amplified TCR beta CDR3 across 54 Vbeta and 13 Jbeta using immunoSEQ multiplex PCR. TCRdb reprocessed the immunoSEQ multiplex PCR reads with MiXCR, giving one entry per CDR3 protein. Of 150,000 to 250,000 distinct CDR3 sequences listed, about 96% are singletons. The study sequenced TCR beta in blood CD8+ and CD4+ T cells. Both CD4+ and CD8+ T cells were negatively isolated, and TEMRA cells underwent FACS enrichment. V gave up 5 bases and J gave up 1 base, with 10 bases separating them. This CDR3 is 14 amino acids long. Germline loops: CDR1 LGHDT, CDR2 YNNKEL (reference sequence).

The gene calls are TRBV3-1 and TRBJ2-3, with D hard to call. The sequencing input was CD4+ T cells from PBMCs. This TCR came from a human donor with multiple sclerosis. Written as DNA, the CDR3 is TGTGCCAGCAGCACACGTTTAGGCACAGATACGCAGTATTTT. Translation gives CASSTRLGTDTQYF.